The T cell receptor beta chain described here comes from a study of TIL therapy for anti-PD-1-resistant metastatic lung cancer. Whole-study context: Most patients had lung adenocarcinoma; a few tumors were EGFR-mutant, two ALK-rearranged; half smoked currently or formerly. Study-level results: Infused TIL clonotypes partially replaced the baseline blood repertoire, then decayed over months. Patients were highly selected, enriched for treatment-naive, never-smoker and oncogene-addicted cases.

Sequencing used immunoSEQ v3. This table comes from immunoSEQ multiplex PCR, and its TCRdb copy is limited to in-frame clones, with some not included. Here the sample spans just under 60,000 clones, roughly 66% being singletons. Sample time point: pre-treatment sample, taken before nivolumab and TIL therapy. Adults with stage 4 NSCLC were enrolled in a phase I trial. Germline CDR1 SQVTM, CDR2 ANQGSEA. The J segment lost 1 base and the V segment lost 5 bases, leaving 3 bases of the junction unmatched. The CDR3 has 14 residues. A remark on this clone: No antigen is known for it.

V is TRBV29-1 and J is TRBJ2-1, with TRBD1 matching 9 bases. The TCR sequence derives from a person between 25 and 79 years old with non-small cell lung cancer. The sequencing here drew on blood, taken at baseline. CDR3 amino acids: CSVPDRGSYNEQFF. The CDR3, as DNA: TGCAGCGTTCCGGACAGGGGTTCCTACAATGAGCAGTTCTTC.